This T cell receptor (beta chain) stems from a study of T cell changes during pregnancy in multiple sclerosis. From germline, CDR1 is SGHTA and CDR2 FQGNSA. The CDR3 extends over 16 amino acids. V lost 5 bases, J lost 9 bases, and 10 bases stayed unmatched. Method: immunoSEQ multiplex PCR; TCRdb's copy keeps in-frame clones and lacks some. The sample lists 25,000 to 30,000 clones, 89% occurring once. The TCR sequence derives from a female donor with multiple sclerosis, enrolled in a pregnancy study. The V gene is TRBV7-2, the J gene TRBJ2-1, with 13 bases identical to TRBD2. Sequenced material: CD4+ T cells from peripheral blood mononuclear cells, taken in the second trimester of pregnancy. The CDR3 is CASSLSGLAGSGEQFF. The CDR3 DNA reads TGTGCCAGCAGCCTATCGGGACTAGCGGGGAGTGGTGAGCAGTTCTTC.